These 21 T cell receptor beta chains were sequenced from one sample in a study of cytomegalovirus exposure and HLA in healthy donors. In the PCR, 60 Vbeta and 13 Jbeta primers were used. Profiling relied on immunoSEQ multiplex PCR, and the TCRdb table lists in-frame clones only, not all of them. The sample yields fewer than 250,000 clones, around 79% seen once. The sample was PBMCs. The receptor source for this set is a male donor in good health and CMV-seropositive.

The CDR3 protein is CASSYSVGTQYF. The CDR3 DNA reads TGTGCCAGCAGTTACTCGGTCGGGACCCAGTACTTC. The chain uses TRBV6-5 and TRBJ2-5; no clear D gene. Looked up from germline, CDR1 is MNHEY and CDR2 is SVGAGI. Trimming stripped 0 bases from V and 7 bases from J, with 6 bases between. The CDR3 runs to 12 residues.

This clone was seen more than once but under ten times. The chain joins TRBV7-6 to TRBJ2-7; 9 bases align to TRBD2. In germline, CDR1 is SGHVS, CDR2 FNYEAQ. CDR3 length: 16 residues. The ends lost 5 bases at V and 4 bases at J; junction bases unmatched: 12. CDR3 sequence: CASSEESGRNSYEQYF. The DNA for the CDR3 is TGTGCCAGCAGCGAAGAGAGCGGGAGGAATTCTTACGAGCAGTACTTC.

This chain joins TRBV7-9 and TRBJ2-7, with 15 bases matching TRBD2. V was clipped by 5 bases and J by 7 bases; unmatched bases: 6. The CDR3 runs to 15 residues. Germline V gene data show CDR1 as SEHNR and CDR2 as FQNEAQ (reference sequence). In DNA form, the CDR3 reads TGTGCCAGCAGCCCGGGACTAGCGGGAGGTTGGGAGCAGTACTTC. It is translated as CASSPGLAGGWEQYF.

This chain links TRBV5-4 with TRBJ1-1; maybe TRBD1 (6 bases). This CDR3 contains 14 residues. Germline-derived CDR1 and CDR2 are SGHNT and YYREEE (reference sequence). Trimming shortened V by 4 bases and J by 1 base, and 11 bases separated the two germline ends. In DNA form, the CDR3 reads TGTGCCAGCAGCACCCCGACAGGGAACACTGAAGCTTTCTTT. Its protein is CASSTPTGNTEAFF. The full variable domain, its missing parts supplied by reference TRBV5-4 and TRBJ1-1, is ETGVTQSPTHLIKTRGQQVTLRCSSQSGHNTVSWYQQALGQGPQFIFQYYREEENGRGNFPPRFSGLQFPNYSSELNVNALELDDSALYLCASSTPTGNTEAFFGQGTRLTVV.

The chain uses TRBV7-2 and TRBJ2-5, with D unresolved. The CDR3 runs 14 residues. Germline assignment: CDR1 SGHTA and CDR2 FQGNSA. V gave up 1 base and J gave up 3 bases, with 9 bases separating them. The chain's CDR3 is CASSLDFSKETQYF. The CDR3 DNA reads TGTGCCAGCAGCTTAGATTTTAGCAAAGAGACCCAGTACTTC.

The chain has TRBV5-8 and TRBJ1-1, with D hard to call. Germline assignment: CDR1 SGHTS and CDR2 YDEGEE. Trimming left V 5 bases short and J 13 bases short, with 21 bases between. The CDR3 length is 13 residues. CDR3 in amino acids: CASRPVSNLRGFF. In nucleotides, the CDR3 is TGTGCCAGCAGGCCAGTGTCAAACCTGAGAGGTTTCTTT.

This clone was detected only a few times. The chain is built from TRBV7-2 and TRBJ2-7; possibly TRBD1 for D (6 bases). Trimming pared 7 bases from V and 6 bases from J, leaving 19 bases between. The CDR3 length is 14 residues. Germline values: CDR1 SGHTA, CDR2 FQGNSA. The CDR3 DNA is TGTGCCAGCACCAACTTCAGGGGTAAAGGCGAGCAGTACTTC. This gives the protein CASTNFRGKGEQYF.

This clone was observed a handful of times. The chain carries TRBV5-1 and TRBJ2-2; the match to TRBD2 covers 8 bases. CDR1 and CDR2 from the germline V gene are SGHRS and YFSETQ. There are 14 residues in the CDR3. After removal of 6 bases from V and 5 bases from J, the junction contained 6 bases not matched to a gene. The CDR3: CASTTPGGTGELFF. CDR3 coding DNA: TGCGCCAGCACGACTCCGGGGGGGACCGGGGAGCTGTTTTTT.

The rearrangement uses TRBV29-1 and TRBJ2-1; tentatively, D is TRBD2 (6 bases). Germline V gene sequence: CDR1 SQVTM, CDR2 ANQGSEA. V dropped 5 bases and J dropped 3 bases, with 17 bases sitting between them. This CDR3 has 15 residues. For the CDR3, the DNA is TGCAGCGTTATATCATCGGGAGCGCGCTACAATGAGCAGTTCTTC. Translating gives CSVISSGARYNEQFF.

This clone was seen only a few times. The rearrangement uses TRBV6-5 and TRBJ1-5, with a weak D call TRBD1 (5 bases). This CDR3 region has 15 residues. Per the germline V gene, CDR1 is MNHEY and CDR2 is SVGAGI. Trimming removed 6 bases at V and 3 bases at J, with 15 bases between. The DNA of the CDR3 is TGTGCCAGCAGCAAACTTCAGGGTTTCAATCAGCCCCAGCATTTT. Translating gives CASSKLQGFNQPQHF.

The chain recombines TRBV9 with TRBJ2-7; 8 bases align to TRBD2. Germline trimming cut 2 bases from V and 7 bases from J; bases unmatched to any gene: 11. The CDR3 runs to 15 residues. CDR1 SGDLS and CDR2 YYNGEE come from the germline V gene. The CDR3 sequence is CASSVSSGGNGEQYF. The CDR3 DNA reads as TGTGCCAGCAGCGTTAGTTCGGGGGGGAATGGAGAGCAGTACTTC.

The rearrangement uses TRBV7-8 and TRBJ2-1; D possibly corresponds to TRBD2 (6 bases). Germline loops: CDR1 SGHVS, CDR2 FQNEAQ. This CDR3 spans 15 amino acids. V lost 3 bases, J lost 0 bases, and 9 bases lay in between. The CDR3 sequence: CASSFDGSSYNEQFF. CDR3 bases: TGTGCCAGCAGCTTCGACGGGAGCTCCTACAATGAGCAGTTCTTC.

CDR3 DNA: TGTGCCAGTAGTCAGGGGGCGAGGAGCAATCAGCCCCAGCATTTT. Its protein is CASSQGARSNQPQHF. The chain combines TRBV19 with TRBJ1-5; 8 nucleotides match TRBD1. The CDR3 sequence is 15 residues long. Germline values: CDR1 LNHDA, CDR2 SQIVND (reference sequence). The V gene end was trimmed by 5 bases and the J gene end by 1 base; junction bases not matched to a gene: 4.

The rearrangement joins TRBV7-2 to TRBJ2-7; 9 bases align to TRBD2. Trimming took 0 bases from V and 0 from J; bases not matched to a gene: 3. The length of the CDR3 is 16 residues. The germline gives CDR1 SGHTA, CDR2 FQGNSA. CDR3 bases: TGTGCCAGCAGCTTAGCGGCGGGGGGGAGCTCCTACGAGCAGTACTTC. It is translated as CASSLAAGGSSYEQYF.

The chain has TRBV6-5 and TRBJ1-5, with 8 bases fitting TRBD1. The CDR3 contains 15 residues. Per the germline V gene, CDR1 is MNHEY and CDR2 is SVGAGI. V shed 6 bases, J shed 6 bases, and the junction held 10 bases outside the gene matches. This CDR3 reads CASRSGGNSIQPQHF. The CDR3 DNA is TGTGCCAGCAGGTCAGGGGGCAATTCGATTCAGCCCCAGCATTTT.

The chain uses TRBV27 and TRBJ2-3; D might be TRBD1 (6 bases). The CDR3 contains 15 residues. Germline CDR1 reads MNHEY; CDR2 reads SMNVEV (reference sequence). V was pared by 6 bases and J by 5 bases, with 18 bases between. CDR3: CASRPLGGKEDTQYF. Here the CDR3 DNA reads TGTGCCAGCAGGCCCCTAGGGGGAAAGGAAGATACGCAGTATTTT.

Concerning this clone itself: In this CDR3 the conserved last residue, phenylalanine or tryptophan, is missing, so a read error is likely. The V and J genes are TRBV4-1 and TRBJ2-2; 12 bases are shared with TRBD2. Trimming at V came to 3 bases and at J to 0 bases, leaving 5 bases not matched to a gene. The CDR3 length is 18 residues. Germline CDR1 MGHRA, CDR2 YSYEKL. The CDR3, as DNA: TGCGCCAGCAGCCAGCCCGGGACTAGCGGGTCGAACACCGGGGAGCTGTTTTAT. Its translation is CASSQPGTSGSNTGELFY.

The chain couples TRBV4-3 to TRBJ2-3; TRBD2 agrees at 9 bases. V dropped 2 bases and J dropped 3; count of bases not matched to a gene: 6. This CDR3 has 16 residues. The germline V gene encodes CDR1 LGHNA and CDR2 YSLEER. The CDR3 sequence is CASSQYSGSGTDTQYF. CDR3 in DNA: TGCGCCAGCAGCCAATATAGCGGGAGTGGGACAGATACGCAGTATTTT.

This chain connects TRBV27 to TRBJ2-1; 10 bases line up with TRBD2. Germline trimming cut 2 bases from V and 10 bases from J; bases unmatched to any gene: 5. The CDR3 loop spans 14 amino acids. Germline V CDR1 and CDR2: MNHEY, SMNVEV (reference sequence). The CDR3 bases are TGTGCCAGCAGTTTACTAGCGGGAGTGGGCGAGCAGTTCTTC. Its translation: CASSLLAGVGEQFF.

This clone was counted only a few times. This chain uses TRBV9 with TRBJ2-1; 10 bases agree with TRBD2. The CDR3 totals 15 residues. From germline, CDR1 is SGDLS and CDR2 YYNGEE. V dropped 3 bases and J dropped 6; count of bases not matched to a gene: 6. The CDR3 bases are TGTGCCAGCAGCGCTTCGAGCGGGGGGGCCAATGAGCAGTTCTTC. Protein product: CASSASSGGANEQFF. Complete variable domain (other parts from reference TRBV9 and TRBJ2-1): DSGVTQTPKHLITATGQRVTLRCSPRSGDLSVYWYQQSLDQGLQFLIQYYNGEERAKGNILERFSAQQFPDLHSELNLSSLELGDSALYFCASSASSGGANEQFFGPGTRLTVL.

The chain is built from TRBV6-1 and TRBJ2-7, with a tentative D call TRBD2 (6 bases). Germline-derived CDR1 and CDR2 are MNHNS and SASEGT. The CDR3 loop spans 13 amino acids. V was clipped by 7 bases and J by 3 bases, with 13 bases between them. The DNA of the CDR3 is TGTGCCAGCATGCGGGACGGAAGCTACGAGCAGTACTTC. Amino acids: CASMRDGSYEQYF.